A selection of T cell receptor beta chains follows, all from one sample in a study of radiation and T cells in renal cell carcinoma. Using immunoSEQ multiplex PCR, the repertoire was profiled, and TCRdb retains in-frame clones only, with some absent. The sample comprises some 150,000 clones, roughly 89% of which are singletons, and 10% to 15% rests with the top ten. Sequenced here: blood, sampled from a patient whose treatment included radiotherapy and nephrectomy. These receptors were obtained from a woman in her forties or fifties with renal cell carcinoma. Both conserved end residues are part of each CDR3. The D gene is left open where the match is weak. The size field is filled for only some rows; it gives once, few, many or a size class.

J	size	V	D	CDR3	DNA
TRBJ2-2	-	TRBV5-1	-	CASSYGQGLPGELFF	TGCGCCAGCAGCTACGGCCAGGGGCTCCCCGGGGAGCTGTTTTTT
TRBJ2-1	-	TRBV6-5	-	CASTLDGSSYNEQFF	TGTGCCAGCACCCTAGACGGAAGCTCCTACAATGAGCAGTTCTTC
TRBJ1-3	-	TRBV5-4	-	CASRVDLTSDTIYF	TGTGCCAGCAGAGTGGACCTAACTAGTGACACCATATATTTT
TRBJ2-7	-	TRBV7-9	-	CATSSGTYEQYF	TGTGCCACCTCATCGGGAACCTACGAGCAGTACTTC
TRBJ1-1	once	TRBV6-1	TRBD1	CASSPQGAVNTEAFF	TGTGCCAGCAGTCCCCAGGGGGCAGTGAACACTGAAGCTTTCTTT
TRBJ1-4	-	TRBV30	-	CAWSALGQGGEKLFF	TGTGCCTGGAGTGCCCTCGGGCAGGGCGGTGAAAAACTGTTTTTT
TRBJ1-2	-	TRBV7-9	-	CASSLPGQSYGYTF	TGTGCCAGCAGCTTACCGGGACAAAGCTATGGCTACACCTTC
TRBJ1-1	-	TRBV19	-	CASRGRENTEAFF	TGTGCCAGTAGAGGACGGGAGAACACTGAAGCTTTCTTT
TRBJ1-1	-	TRBV7-9	-	CASSLVVLTGGLSEAFF	TGTGCCAGCAGCTTAGTAGTTCTTACTGGGGGCCTATCTGAAGCTTTCTTT
TRBJ2-5	-	TRBV12-5	TRBD2	CASGLVQTSGLHQETQYF	TGTGCTAGTGGTTTGGTACAGACTAGCGGGCTACACCAAGAGACCCAGTACTTC
TRBJ2-5	-	TRBV7-8	TRBD1	CASSWDRMETQYF	TGTGCCAGCAGCTGGGACAGGATGGAGACCCAGTACTTC
TRBJ2-4	-	TRBV18	TRBD1	CASSRPGQGKNIQYF	TGTGCCAGCTCAAGACCGGGACAGGGAAAAAACATTCAGTACTTC
TRBJ1-2	-	TRBV4-1	-	CASSQSDRPIDGYTF	TGCGCCAGCAGCCAGTCCGACAGGCCGATTGATGGCTACACCTTC
TRBJ2-3	-	TRBV19	-	CASSDKRTDTQYF	TGTGCCAGTAGTGACAAAAGGACAGATACGCAGTATTTT
TRBJ1-5	-	TRBV15	-	CATSRSGRNNQPQHF	TGTGCCACCAGCAGATCCGGACGAAACAATCAGCCCCAGCATTTT
TRBJ2-7	-	TRBV10-2	-	CATQGFADEQYF	TGCGCCACGCAGGGTTTCGCCGACGAGCAGTACTTC
TRBJ2-7	-	TRBV6-6	-	CASSYSSGPSYEQYF	TGTGCCAGCAGTTACTCTTCAGGGCCCTCCTACGAGCAGTACTTC
TRBJ1-3	-	TRBV19	-	CASSAPRAASGNTIYF	TGTGCCAGTAGTGCACCCCGGGCTGCCTCTGGAAACACCATATATTTT
TRBJ2-7	-	TRBV30	-	CAWRPGVYEQYF	TGTGCCTGGAGACCAGGGGTCTACGAGCAGTACTTC
TRBJ2-7	-	TRBV11-2	-	CASSLSTGTEQYF	TGTGCCAGCAGCTTATCCACGGGGACCGAGCAGTACTTC
TRBJ2-6	-	TRBV5-1	-	CASSLVINSGANVLTF	TGCGCCAGCAGCTTGGTCATAAACTCTGGGGCCAACGTCCTGACTTTC
TRBJ1-6	once	TRBV11-2	-	CASSLDSGAPLNSPLHF	TGTGCCAGCAGCTTAGATAGCGGCGCCCCCCTTAATTCACCCCTCCACTTT
TRBJ2-5	-	TRBV9	-	CASSEGIKETQYF	TGTGCCAGCAGCGAGGGAATTAAAGAGACCCAGTACTTC
TRBJ1-2	-	TRBV6-1	-	CASSLDQNYGYTF	TGTGCCAGCAGCCTGGACCAGAACTATGGCTACACCTTC
TRBJ2-1	-	TRBV10-2	-	CASSERYNEQFF	TGCGCCAGCAGTGAACGCTACAATGAGCAGTTCTTC
TRBJ2-7	-	TRBV7-9	TRBD1	CASSVPEGDRYYEQYF	TGTGCCAGCAGTGTTCCCGAAGGGGACAGGTACTACGAGCAGTACTTC
TRBJ2-7	-	TRBV5-1	-	CASSNLQGPSYEQYF	TGCGCCAGCAGCAACCTCCAGGGCCCCTCCTACGAGCAGTACTTC
TRBJ2-2	once	TRBV2	-	CASRRTLLLNTGELFF	TGTGCCAGTAGACGGACCTTATTGCTGAACACCGGGGAGCTGTTTTTT
TRBJ2-2	-	TRBV2	-	CASSEARPATGELFF	TGTGCCAGCAGTGAAGCACGCCCGGCAACCGGGGAGCTGTTTTTT
TRBJ2-3	-	TRBV2	-	CATKKSQALDTQYF	TGTGCCACCAAAAAGTCGCAGGCTTTAGATACGCAGTATTTT
TRBJ2-6	-	TRBV5-1	-	CASSLDAQGSGANVLTF	TGCGCCAGCAGCTTGGATGCACAAGGCTCTGGGGCCAACGTCCTGACTTTC
TRBJ1-3	few	TRBV25-1	-	CASTRWGDPNSGNTIYF	TGTGCCAGCACCCGGTGGGGGGACCCGAACTCTGGAAACACCATATATTTT
TRBJ2-2	-	TRBV7-8	-	CASSPRRNTGELFF	TGTGCCAGCAGCCCAAGGAGGAACACCGGGGAGCTGTTTTTT
TRBJ1-1	once	TRBV9	-	CASSVGQGPKAFF	TGTGCCAGCAGCGTAGGGCAGGGACCAAAAGCTTTCTTT
TRBJ2-3	-	TRBV7-2	-	CASSLGRGRNTQYF	TGTGCCAGCAGCTTAGGGCGCGGCCGGAATACGCAGTATTTT
TRBJ1-2	-	TRBV7-2	TRBD1	CASSLPGTGIYGYTF	TGTGCCAGCAGCTTGCCCGGGACAGGTATCTATGGCTACACCTTC
TRBJ1-1	-	TRBV6-5	-	CASSYSSVRVNTEAFF	TGTGCCAGCAGTTACTCCTCCGTGCGGGTGAACACTGAAGCTTTCTTT
TRBJ1-2	-	TRBV19	-	CASTVRTNYGYTF	TGTGCCAGTACGGTCAGGACTAACTATGGCTACACCTTC
TRBJ2-1	-	TRBV30	TRBD1	CAWSPGTGRYNEQFF	TGTGCCTGGAGTCCCGGGACAGGGCGCTACAATGAGCAGTTCTTC
TRBJ2-5	-	TRBV6-1	TRBD1	CASSGAQGARETQYF	TGTGCCAGCAGTGGCGCACAGGGGGCGCGGGAGACCCAGTACTTC
TRBJ2-3	-	TRBV6-1	-	CASRVAAADTQYF	TGTGCCAGCAGGGTAGCGGCCGCAGATACGCAGTATTTT
TRBJ2-7	-	TRBV5-1	TRBD1	CASSQEPRQGREQYF	TGCGCCAGCAGCCAGGAACCGAGACAGGGACGGGAGCAGTACTTC
TRBJ2-5	-	TRBV9	TRBD1	CASSAHSGTEETQYF	TGTGCCAGCAGCGCACACTCCGGGACAGAAGAGACCCAGTACTTC
TRBJ2-5	-	TRBV4-1	-	CASSRERETQYF	TGCGCCAGCAGCCGAGAAAGAGAGACCCAGTACTTC
TRBJ1-6	-	TRBV9	TRBD1	CASSIGTGEDNSPLHF	TGTGCCAGCAGCATTGGGACAGGTGAAGATAATTCACCCCTCCACTTT
TRBJ2-3	-	TRBV18	-	CASSPQGDTQYF	TGTGCCAGCTCACCCCAGGGAGATACGCAGTATTTT
TRBJ1-4	-	TRBV6-1	-	CASSEPGVEKLFF	TGTGCCAGCAGTGAACCAGGGGTGGAAAAACTGTTTTTT
TRBJ1-3	-	TRBV10-3	-	CAISEGTPDTIYF	TGTGCCATCAGTGAGGGGACGCCGGACACCATATATTTT
TRBJ2-7	-	TRBV7-2	-	CASSLAGMGEQYF	TGTGCCAGCAGCTTAGCAGGGATGGGCGAGCAGTACTTC
TRBJ2-7	-	TRBV5-1	-	CASSPVGYEQYF	TGCGCCAGCAGCCCCGTCGGGTACGAGCAGTACTTC
TRBJ2-2	-	TRBV7-2	-	CASSLGLNTGELFF	TGTGCCAGCAGCTTGGGTTTAAACACCGGGGAGCTGTTTTTT
TRBJ1-2	-	TRBV4-3	TRBD1	CASSHRGQAGAYYGYTF	TGCGCCAGCAGCCACCGCGGACAGGCGGGGGCCTACTATGGCTACACCTTC
TRBJ2-5	-	TRBV11-3	-	CASSLEQQETQYF	TGTGCCAGCAGCTTAGAACAACAAGAGACCCAGTACTTC
TRBJ2-3	-	TRBV2	-	CASRGGHINTDTQYF	TGTGCCAGCAGGGGAGGACATATTAACACAGATACGCAGTATTTT
TRBJ2-5	few	TRBV5-1	-	CASSLERRITETQYF	TGCGCCAGCAGCTTGGAAAGGCGGATCACGGAGACCCAGTACTTC
TRBJ1-4	once	TRBV7-6	-	CASSLGQTVNEKLFF	TGTGCCAGCAGCTTAGGACAGACGGTTAATGAAAAACTGTTTTTT
TRBJ1-2	-	TRBV7-2	-	CASSTDSSSYGYTF	TGTGCCAGCAGCACGGACAGTAGTTCCTATGGCTACACCTTC
TRBJ2-3	once	TRBV5-1	TRBD2	CASSLLGLAADTQYF	TGCGCCAGCAGCTTGTTGGGACTAGCGGCAGATACGCAGTATTTT
TRBJ2-7	-	TRBV7-9	TRBD2	CASRIGDWRGSSYEQYF	TGTGCCAGCAGGATCGGGGACTGGCGGGGGAGCTCCTACGAGCAGTACTTC
TRBJ1-4	-	TRBV5-4	TRBD1	CASSLVGTGNNEKLFF	TGTGCCAGCAGCTTGGTCGGGACAGGGAATAATGAAAAACTGTTTTTT